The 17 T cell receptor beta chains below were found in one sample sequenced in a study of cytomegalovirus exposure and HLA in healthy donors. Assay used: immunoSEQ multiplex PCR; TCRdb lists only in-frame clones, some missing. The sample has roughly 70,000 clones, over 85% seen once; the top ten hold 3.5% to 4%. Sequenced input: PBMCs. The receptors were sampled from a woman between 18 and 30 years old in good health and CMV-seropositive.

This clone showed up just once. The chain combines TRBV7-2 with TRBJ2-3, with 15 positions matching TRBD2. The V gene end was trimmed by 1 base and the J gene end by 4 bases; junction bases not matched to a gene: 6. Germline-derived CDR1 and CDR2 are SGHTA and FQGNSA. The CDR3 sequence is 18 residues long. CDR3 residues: CASSLEGTSGGRADTQYF. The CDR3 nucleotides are TGTGCCAGCAGCTTAGAGGGGACTAGCGGGGGGCGCGCAGATACGCAGTATTTT.

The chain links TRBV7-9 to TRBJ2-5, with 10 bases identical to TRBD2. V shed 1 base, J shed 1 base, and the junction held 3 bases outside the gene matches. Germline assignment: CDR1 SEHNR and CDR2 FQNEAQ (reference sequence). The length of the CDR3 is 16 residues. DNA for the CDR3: TGTGCCAGCAGCTTAGTAGCGGGAGGACCCCAAGAGACCCAGTACTTC. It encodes CASSLVAGGPQETQYF.

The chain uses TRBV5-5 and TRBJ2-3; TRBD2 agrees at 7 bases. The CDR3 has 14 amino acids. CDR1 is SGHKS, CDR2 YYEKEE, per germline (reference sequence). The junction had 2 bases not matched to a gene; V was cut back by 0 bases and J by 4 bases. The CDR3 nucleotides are TGTGCCAGCAGCTTGGGGACTAGAGCAGATACGCAGTATTTT. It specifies CASSLGTRADTQYF. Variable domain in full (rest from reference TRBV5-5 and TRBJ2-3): DAGVTQSPTHLIKTRGQQVTLRCSPISGHKSVSWYQQVLGQGPQFIFQYYEKEERGRGNFPDRFSARQFPNYSSELNVNALLLGDSALYLCASSLGTRADTQYFGPGTRLTVL.

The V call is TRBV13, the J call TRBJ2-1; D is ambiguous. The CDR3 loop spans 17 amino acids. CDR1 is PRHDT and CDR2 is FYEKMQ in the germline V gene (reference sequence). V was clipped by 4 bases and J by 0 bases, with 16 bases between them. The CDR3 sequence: CASSSNLPSFSYNEQFF. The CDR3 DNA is TGTGCCAGCAGCTCAAACTTACCGTCCTTCTCCTACAATGAGCAGTTCTTC.

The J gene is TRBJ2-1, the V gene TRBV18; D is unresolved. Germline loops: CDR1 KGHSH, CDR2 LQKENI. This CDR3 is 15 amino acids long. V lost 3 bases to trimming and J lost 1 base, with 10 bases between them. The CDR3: CASSPPGLSYNEQFF. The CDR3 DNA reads TGTGCCAGCTCACCCCCAGGCCTATCCTACAATGAGCAGTTCTTC.

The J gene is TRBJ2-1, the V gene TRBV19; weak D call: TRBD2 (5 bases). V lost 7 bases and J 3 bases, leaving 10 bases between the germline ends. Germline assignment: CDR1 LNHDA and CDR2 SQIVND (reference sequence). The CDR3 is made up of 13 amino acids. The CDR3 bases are TGTGCCAGTAAGTCTGAGGGCTACAATGAGCAGTTCTTC. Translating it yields CASKSEGYNEQFF.

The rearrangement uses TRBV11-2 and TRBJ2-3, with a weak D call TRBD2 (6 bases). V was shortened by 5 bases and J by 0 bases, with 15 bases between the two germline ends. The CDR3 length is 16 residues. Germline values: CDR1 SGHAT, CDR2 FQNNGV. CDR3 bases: TGTGCCAGCAGCCCAACAGGTGGGACTAGCACAGATACGCAGTATTTT. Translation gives CASSPTGGTSTDTQYF.

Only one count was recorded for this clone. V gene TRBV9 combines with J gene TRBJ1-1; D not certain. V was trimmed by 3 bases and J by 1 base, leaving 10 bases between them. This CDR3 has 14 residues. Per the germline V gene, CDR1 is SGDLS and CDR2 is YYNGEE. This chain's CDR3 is CASSAQVGNTEAFF. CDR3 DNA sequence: TGTGCCAGCAGCGCGCAGGTTGGGAACACTGAAGCTTTCTTT.

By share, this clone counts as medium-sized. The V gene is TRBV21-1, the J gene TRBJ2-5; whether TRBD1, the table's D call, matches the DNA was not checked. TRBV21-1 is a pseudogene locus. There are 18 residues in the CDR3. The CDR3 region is CASSFHPRDRGVQETQYF. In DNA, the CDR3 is TGTGCCAGCAGCTTCCACCCCCGTGACAGGGGGGTACAAGAGACCCAGTACTTC.

CDR3 bases: TGTGCCAGCAGCTTGTCGAGGGTGTGCGTTAACATTCAGTACTTC. Amino acid sequence: CASSLSRVCVNIQYF. The chain links TRBV5-4 to TRBJ2-4; tentative D call: TRBD2 (5 bases). Trimming cost V 1 base and J 7 bases, with 15 bases left between them. The CDR3 is 15 residues long. Germline CDR1 is SGHNT and CDR2 is YYREEE (reference sequence).

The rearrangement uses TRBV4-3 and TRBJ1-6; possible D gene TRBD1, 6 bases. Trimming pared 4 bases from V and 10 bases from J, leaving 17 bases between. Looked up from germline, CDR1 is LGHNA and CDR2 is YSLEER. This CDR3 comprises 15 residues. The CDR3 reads CASSRGGGAWSPLHF. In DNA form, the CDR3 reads TGCGCCAGCAGCCGCGGGGGCGGGGCATGGTCACCCCTCCACTTT.

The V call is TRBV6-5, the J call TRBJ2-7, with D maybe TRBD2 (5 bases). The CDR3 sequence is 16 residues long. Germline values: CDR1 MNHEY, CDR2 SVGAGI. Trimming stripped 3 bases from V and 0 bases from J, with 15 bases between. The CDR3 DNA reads TGTGCCAGCAGTTATCGGAGGACCGAAAGCTCCTACGAGCAGTACTTC. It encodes CASSYRRTESSYEQYF.

The CDR3 DNA reads TGTGCCACCAGCAGAGATTTGCGGGGGACAGAAGCTTTCTTT. Translation gives CATSRDLRGTEAFF. The chain carries TRBV15 and TRBJ1-1; D possibly corresponds to TRBD1 (6 bases). Trimming shortened V by 0 bases and J by 8 bases, and 13 bases separated the two germline ends. The germline V gene encodes CDR1 LNHNV and CDR2 YYDKDF (reference sequence). CDR3 length equals 14 residues.

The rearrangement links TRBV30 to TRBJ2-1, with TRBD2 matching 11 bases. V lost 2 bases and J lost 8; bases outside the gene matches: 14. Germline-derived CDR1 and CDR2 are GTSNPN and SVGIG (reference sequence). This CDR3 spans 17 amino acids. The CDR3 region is CAWSPALSSGGLDEQFF. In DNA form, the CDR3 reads TGTGCCTGGAGTCCCGCCCTCTCTAGCGGGGGGCTGGATGAGCAGTTCTTC.

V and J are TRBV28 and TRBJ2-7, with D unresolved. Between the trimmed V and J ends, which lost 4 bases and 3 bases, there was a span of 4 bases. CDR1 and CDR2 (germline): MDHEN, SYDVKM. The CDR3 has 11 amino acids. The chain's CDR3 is CASSSFYEQYF. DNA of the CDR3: TGTGCCAGCAGTTCCTTCTACGAGCAGTACTTC. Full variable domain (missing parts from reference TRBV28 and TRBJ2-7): DVKVTQSSRYLVKRTGEKVFLECVQDMDHENMFWYRQDPGLGLRLIYFSYDVKMKEKGDIPEGYSVSREKKERFSLILESASTNQTSMYLCASSSFYEQYFGPGTRLTVT.

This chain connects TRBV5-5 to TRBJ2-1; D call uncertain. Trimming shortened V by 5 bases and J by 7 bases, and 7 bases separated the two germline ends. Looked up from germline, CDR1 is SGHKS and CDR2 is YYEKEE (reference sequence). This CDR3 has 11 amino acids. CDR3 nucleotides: TGTGCCAGCAGTTGGGCAAATGAGCAGTTCTTC. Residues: CASSWANEQFF.

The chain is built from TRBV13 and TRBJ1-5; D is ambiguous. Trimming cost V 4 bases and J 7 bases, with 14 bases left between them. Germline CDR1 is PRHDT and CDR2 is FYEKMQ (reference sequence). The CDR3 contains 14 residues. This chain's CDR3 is CASSSGGSEQPQHF. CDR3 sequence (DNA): TGTGCCAGCAGCTCGGGTGGGTCGGAACAGCCCCAGCATTTT.